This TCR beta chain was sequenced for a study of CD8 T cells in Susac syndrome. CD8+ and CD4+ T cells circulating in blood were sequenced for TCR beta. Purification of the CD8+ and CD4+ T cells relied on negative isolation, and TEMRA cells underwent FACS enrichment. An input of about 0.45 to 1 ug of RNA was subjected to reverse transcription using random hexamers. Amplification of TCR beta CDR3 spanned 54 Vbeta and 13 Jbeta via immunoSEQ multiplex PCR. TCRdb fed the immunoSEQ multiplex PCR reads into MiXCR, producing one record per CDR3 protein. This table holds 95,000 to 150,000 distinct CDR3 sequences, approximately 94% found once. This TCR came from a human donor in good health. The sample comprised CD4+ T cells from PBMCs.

The CDR3 region is CASSPNGGAGEAFF. The CDR3 DNA reads TGTGCCAGCAGCCCGAATGGGGGCGCGGGTGAAGCTTTCTTT. V usage is TRBV7-9 and J usage is TRBJ1-1, with D perhaps TRBD1 (6 bases). Trimming removed 5 bases at V and 7 bases at J, with 17 bases between. The CDR3 is 14 amino acids. Looked up from germline, CDR1 is SEHNR and CDR2 is FQNEAQ (reference sequence).